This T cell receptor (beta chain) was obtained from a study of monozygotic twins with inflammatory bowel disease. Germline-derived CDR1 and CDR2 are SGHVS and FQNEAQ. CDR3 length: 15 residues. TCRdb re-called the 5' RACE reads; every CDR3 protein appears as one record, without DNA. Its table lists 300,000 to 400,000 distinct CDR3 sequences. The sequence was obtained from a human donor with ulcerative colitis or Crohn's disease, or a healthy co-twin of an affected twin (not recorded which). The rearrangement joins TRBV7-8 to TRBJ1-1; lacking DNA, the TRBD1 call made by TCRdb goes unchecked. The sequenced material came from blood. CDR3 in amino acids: CASSSYRTGRADAFF. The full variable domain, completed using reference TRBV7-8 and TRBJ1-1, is GAGVSQSPRYKVAKRGQDVALRCDPISGHVSLFWYQQALGQGPEFLTYFQNEAQLDKSGLPSDRFFAERPEGSVSTLKIQRTQQEDSAVYLCASSSYRTGRADAFFGQGTRLTVV.